Here is one TCR beta chain with its context. Methods used by the authors: Estimated nucleated cell counts came from reference gene primer amplification. Only in-frame clones appear in the TCRdb table, and some are missing; sequencing was by immunoSEQ multiplex PCR. V, J and clone size reflect that table, while D and trimming were determined from the DNA. The sample carries under 250,000 clones, roughly four fifths recorded once. The sample originates from a study of blood T cell repertoires in COVID-19. The CDR3 runs 14 residues. The germline CDR1 and CDR2 sequences are MDHEN and SYDVKM. Trimming cost V 5 bases and J 0 bases, with 10 bases left between them.

Sequences were obtained from peripheral blood. This receptor was identified in a man aged 25 to 45 who had recovered from COVID-19. The V call is TRBV28, the J call TRBJ1-1; D perhaps matches TRBD1 (6 bases). The CDR3 reads CASSQTGMNTEAFF. The CDR3 DNA reads TGTGCCAGCAGTCAGACAGGAATGAACACTGAAGCTTTCTTT.